Below, one T cell receptor (beta chain) is given with its context. These data come from a study of T cell responses to AZD1222 COVID-19 vaccine. Clones were sequenced by immunoSEQ multiplex PCR, and TCRdb holds only the in-frame ones, with some missing. The data show around 200,000 clones, around 94% seen once. There are 16 residues in the CDR3. Germline assignment: CDR1 SGHDT and CDR2 YYEEEE. V dropped 0 bases and J dropped 6; count of bases not matched to a gene: 5. The clonotype was recovered from an adult who received the AZD1222 COVID-19 vaccine. The material was peripheral blood, obtained 28 days after the second AZD1222 dose. The chain has TRBV5-6 and TRBJ1-4; the match to TRBD1 covers 10 bases. The CDR3 sequence: CASSLETGGFYEKLFF. The CDR3 DNA sequence: TGTGCCAGCAGCTTGGAGACAGGGGGCTTTTATGAAAAACTGTTTTTT.